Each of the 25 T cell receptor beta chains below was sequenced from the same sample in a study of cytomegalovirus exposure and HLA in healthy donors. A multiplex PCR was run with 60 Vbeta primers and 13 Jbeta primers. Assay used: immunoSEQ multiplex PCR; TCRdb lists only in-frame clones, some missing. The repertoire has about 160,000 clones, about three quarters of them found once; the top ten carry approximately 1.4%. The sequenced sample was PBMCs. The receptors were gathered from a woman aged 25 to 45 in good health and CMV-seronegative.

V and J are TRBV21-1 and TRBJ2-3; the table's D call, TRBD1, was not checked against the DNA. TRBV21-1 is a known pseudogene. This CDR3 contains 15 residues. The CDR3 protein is CASSKLRGSTDTQYF. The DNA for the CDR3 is TGTGCCAGCAGCAAACTCAGGGGTAGCACAGATACGCAGTATTTT.

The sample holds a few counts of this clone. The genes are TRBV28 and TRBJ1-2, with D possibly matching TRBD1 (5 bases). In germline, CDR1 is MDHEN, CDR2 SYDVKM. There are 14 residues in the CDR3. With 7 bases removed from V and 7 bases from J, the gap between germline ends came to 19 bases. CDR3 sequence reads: CASTPGKREGGYTF. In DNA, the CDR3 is TGTGCCAGCACCCCAGGGAAAAGGGAGGGTGGCTACACCTTC.

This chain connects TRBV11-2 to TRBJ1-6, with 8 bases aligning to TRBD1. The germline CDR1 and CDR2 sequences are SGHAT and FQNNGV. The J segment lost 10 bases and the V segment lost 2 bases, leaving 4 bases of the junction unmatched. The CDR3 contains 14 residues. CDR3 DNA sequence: TGTGCCAGCAGCTTACCAGGGGGCTCGTCACCCCTCCACTTT. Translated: CASSLPGGSSPLHF.

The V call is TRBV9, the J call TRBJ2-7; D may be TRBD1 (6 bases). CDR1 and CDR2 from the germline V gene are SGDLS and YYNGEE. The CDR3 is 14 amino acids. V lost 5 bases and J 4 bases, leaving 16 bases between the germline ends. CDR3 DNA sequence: TGTGCCAGCAGAGAGAACAGGGTTTGTTACGAGCAGTACTTC. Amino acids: CASRENRVCYEQYF.

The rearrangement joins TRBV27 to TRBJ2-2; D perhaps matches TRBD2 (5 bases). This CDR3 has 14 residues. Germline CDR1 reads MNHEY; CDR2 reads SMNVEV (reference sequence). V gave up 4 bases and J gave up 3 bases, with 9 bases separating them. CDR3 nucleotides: TGTGCCAGCAGTTGGTCCGGGGACACCGGGGAGCTGTTTTTT. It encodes CASSWSGDTGELFF.

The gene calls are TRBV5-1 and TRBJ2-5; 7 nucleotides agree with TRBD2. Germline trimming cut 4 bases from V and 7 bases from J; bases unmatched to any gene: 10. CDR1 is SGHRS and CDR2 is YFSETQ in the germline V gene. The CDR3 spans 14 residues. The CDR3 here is CASSPAGGGTTQYF. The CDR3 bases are TGCGCCAGCAGCCCCGCCGGGGGAGGGACGACCCAGTACTTC.

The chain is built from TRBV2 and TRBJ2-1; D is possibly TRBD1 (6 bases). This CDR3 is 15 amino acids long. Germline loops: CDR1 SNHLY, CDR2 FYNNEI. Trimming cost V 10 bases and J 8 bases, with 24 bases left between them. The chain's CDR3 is CATIKDVLGAHEQFF. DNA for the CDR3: TGTGCCACCATAAAGGATGTGTTGGGGGCTCATGAGCAGTTCTTC.

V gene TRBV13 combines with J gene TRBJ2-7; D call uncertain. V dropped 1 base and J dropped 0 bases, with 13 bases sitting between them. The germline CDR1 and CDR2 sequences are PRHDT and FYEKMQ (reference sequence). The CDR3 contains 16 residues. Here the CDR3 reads CASSLARRTASYEQYF. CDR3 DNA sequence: TGTGCCAGCAGCTTAGCCAGGCGAACAGCCTCCTACGAGCAGTACTTC.

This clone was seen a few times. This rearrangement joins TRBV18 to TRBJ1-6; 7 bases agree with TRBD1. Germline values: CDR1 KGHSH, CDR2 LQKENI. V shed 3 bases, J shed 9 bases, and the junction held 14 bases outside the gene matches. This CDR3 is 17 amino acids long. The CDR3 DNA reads TGTGCCAGCTCACCGGGTCGACAGGGAGGTTTTACTTCACCCCTCCACTTT. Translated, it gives CASSPGRQGGFTSPLHF. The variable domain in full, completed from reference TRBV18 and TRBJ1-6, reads NAGVMQNPRHLVRRRGQEARLRCSPMKGHSHVYWYRQLPEEGLKFMVYLQKENIIDESGMPKERFSAEFPKEGPSILRIQQVVRGDSAAYFCASSPGRQGGFTSPLHFGNGTRLTVT.

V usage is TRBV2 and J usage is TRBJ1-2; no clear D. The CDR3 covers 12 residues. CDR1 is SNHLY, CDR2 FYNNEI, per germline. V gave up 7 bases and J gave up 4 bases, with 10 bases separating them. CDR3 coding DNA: TGTGCCAGCACCGGGTTCTTCTATGGCTACACCTTC. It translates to CASTGFFYGYTF.

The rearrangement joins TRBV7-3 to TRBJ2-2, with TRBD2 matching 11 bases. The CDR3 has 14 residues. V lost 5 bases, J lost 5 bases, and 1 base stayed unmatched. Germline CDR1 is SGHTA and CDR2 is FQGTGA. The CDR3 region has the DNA TGTGCCAGCAGCCCTAGCGGGGGGACCGGGGAGCTGTTTTTT. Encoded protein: CASSPSGGTGELFF.

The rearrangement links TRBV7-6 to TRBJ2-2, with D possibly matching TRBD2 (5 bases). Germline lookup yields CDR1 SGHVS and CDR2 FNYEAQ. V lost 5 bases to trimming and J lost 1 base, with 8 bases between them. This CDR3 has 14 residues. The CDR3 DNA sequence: TGTGCCAGCAGCCTTAGCGTGAACACCGGGGAGCTGTTTTTT. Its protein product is CASSLSVNTGELFF.

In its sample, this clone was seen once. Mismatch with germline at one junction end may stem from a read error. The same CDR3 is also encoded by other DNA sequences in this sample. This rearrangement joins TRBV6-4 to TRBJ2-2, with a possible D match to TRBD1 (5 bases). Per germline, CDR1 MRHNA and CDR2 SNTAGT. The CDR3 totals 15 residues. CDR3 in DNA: TGTGCCAGCAGTCCCCAGGCAGGGTACACTGGGGAGCTGTTTTTT. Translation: CASSPQAGYTGELFF.

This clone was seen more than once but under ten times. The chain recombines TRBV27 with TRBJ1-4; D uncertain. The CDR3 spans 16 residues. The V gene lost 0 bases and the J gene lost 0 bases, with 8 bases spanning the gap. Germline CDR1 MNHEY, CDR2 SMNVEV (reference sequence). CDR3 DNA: TGTGCCAGCAGTTTATCGACCGGGACAACTAATGAAAAACTGTTTTTT. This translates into CASSLSTGTTNEKLFF.

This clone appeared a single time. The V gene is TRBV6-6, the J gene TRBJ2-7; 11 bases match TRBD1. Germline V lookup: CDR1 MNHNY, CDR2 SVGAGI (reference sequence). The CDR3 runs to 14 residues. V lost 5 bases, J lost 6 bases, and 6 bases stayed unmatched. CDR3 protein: CASSGRDRGSEQYF. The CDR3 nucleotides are TGTGCCAGCAGTGGCCGGGACAGGGGGAGCGAGCAGTACTTC.

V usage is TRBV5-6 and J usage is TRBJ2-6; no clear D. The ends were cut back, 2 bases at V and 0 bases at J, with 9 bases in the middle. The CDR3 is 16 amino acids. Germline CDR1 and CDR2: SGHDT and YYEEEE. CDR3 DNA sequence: TGTGCCAGCAGCTTTAGAGCAAGCTCTGGGGCCAACGTCCTGACTTTC. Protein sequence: CASSFRASSGANVLTF.

The CDR3 coding sequence is TGTGCCAGTAGTGCTCGACCTTATGGGGGGGAGACCCAGTACTTC. It translates to CASSARPYGGETQYF. This chain uses TRBV19 with TRBJ2-5; TRBD2 might be the D (6 bases). V lost 5 bases and J 5 bases, leaving 18 bases between the germline ends. The CDR3 has 15 amino acids. Germline V gene lookup returns CDR1 LNHDA and CDR2 SQIVND (reference sequence).

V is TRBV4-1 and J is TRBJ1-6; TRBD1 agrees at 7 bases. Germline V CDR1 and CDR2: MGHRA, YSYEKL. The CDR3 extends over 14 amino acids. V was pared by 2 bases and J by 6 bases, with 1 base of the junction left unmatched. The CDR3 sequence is CASSQPGGNSPLHF. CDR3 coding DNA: TGCGCCAGCAGCCAACCAGGGGGTAATTCACCCCTCCACTTT.

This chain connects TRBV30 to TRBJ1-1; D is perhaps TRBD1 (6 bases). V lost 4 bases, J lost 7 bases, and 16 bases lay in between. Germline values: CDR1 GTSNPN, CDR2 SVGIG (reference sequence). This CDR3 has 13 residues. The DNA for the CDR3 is TGTGCCTGGAATTTACAGGGAAGGGGTGAAGCTTTCTTT. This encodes CAWNLQGRGEAFF.

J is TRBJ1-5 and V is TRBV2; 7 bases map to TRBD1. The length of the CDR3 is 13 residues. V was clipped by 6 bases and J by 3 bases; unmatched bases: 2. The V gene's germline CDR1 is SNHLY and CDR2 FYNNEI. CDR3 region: CASRGQPNQPQHF. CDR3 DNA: TGTGCCAGCAGGGGACAGCCCAATCAGCCCCAGCATTTT.

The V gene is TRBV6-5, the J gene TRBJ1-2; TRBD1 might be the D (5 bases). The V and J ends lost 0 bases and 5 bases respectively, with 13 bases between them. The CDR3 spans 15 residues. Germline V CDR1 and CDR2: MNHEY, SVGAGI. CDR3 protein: CASSYSKGVGYGYTF. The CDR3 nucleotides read TGTGCCAGCAGTTACTCGAAAGGGGTAGGGTATGGCTACACCTTC.

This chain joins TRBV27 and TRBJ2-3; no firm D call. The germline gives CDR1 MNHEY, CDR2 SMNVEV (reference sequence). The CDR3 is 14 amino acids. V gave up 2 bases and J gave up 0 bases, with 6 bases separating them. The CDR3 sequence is CASSLIDSTDTQYF. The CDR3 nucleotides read TGTGCCAGCAGTTTAATAGATAGCACAGATACGCAGTATTTT.

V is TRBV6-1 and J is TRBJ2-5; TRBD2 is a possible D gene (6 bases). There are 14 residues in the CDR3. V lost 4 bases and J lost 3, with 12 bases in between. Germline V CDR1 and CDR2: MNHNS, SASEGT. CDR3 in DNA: TGTGCCAGCAGTGTTTTAGCGGACAAAGAGACCCAGTACTTC. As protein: CASSVLADKETQYF.

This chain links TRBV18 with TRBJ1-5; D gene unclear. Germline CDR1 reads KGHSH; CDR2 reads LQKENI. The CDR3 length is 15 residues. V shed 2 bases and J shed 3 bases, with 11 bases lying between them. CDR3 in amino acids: CASSPGVRNNQPQHF. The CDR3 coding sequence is TGTGCCAGCTCACCAGGAGTAAGGAACAATCAGCCCCAGCATTTT.

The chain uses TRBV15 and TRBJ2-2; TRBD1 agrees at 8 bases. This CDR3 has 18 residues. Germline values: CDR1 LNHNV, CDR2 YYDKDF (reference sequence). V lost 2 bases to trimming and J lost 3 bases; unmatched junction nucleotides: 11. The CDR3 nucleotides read TGTGCCACCAGCAGATCATGGACAGGGAGTCTGGACACCGGGGAGCTGTTTTTT. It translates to CATSRSWTGSLDTGELFF.